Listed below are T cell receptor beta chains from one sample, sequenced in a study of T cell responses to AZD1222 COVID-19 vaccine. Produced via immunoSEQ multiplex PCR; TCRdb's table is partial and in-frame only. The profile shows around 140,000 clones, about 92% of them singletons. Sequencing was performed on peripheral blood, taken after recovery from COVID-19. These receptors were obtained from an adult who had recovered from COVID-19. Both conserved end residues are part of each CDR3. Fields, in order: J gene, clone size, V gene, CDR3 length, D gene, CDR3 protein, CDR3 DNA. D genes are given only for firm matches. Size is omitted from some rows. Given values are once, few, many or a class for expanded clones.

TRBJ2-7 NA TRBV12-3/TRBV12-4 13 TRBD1 CASSWDRTYEQYF TGTGCCAGCAGTTGGGACAGAACCTACGAGCAGTACTTC
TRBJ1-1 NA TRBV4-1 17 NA CASSQIDMGMVNTEAFF TGCGCCAGCAGCCAGATTGACATGGGGATGGTTAACACTGAAGCTTTCTTT
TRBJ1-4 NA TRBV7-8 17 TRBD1 CASSPYRDRGFSEKLFF TGTGCCAGCAGCCCTTACCGGGACAGGGGGTTTAGTGAAAAACTGTTTTTT
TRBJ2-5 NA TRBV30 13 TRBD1 CAWATGNQETQYF TGTGCCTGGGCGACAGGGAACCAAGAGACCCAGTACTTC
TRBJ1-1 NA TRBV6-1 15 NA CASSESPGLNAEAFF TGTGCCAGCAGTGAAAGCCCGGGGTTGAACGCTGAAGCTTTCTTT
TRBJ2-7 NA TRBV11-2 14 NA CASSLGGPLYEQYF TGTGCCAGCAGCTTAGGAGGACCTCTCTACGAGCAGTACTTC
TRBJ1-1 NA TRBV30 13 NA CAWSARVDTEAFF TGTGCCTGGAGTGCGCGGGTTGACACTGAAGCTTTCTTT
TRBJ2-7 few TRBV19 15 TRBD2 CASRNLAGGPDEQYF TGTGCCAGTAGGAATCTAGCGGGAGGGCCCGACGAGCAGTACTTC
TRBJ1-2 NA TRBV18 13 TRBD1 CASSPDRGTGYTF TGTGCCAGCTCACCCGACAGGGGTACTGGCTACACCTTC
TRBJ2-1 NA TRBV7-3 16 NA CASSSGGYSSYNEQFF TGTGCCAGCAGCTCTGGTGGGTACTCTTCCTACAATGAGCAGTTCTTC
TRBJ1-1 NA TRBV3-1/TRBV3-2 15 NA CASSQEVGLNTEAFF TGTGCCAGCAGCCAAGAGGTAGGGCTGAACACTGAAGCTTTCTTT
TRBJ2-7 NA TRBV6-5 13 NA CASNPGQAYEQYF TGTGCCAGCAACCCGGGACAAGCATACGAGCAGTACTTC
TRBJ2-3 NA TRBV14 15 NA CASSQDWRGGVTQYF TGTGCCAGCAGCCAAGATTGGCGAGGAGGGGTTACGCAGTATTTT
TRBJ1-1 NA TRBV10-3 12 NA CAISEGYTEAFF TGTGCCATCAGTGAGGGATATACTGAAGCTTTCTTT
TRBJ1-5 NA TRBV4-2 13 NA CASSQDFTTPQHF TGTGCCAGCAGCCAAGATTTCACAACACCCCAGCATTTT
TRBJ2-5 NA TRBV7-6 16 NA CASSPLALLERETQYF TGTGCCAGCAGCCCGCTCGCTCTGTTGGAAAGGGAGACCCAGTACTTC
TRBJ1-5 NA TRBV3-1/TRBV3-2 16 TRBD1 CASSHAQGGSNQPQHF TGTGCCAGCAGCCACGCCCAGGGGGGAAGTAATCAGCCCCAGCATTTT
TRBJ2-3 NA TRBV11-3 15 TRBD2 CASSLTSGKSDTQYF TGTGCCAGCAGCTTGACTAGCGGGAAGTCAGATACGCAGTATTTT
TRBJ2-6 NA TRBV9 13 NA CASRDSGANVLTF TGTGCCAGCAGAGATTCTGGGGCCAACGTCCTGACTTTC
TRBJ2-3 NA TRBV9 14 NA CASSERIGTDTQYF TGTGCCAGCAGCGAACGTATAGGCACAGATACGCAGTATTTT
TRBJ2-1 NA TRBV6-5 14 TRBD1 CASSKTGGRDEQFF TGTGCCAGCAGTAAGACAGGGGGCAGGGATGAGCAGTTCTTC
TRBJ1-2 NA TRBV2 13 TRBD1 CASSGTVDYGYTF TGTGCCAGCAGCGGGACAGTAGACTATGGCTACACCTTC
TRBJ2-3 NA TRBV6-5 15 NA CASSYGGLAADTQYF TGTGCCAGCAGTTATGGGGGTTTAGCCGCAGATACGCAGTATTTT
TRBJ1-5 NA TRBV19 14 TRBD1 CASSPTGGNQPQHF TGTGCCAGTAGCCCGACAGGGGGAAATCAGCCCCAGCATTTT
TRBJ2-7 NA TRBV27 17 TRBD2 CASSPGGGRVNAGEQYF TGTGCCAGCAGTCCTGGAGGCGGGAGGGTGAATGCGGGTGAGCAGTACTTC
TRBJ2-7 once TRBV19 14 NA CASSIRLRSYEQYF TGTGCCAGTAGTATACGGTTACGTTCCTACGAGCAGTACTTC
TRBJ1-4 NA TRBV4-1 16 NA CASSQVPGHYNEKLFF TGCGCCAGCAGCCAAGTCCCGGGACACTATAATGAAAAACTGTTTTTT
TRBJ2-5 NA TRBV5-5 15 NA CASTRGGSGQETQYF TGTGCCAGCACCCGCGGCGGTTCTGGGCAAGAGACCCAGTACTTC
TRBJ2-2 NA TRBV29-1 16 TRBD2 CSVGIAGGYGTGELFF TGCAGCGTTGGTATAGCGGGAGGGTATGGGACCGGGGAGCTGTTTTTT
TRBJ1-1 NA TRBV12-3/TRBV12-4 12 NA CASSLAGTEAFF TGTGCCAGCAGTTTAGCGGGGACTGAAGCTTTCTTT